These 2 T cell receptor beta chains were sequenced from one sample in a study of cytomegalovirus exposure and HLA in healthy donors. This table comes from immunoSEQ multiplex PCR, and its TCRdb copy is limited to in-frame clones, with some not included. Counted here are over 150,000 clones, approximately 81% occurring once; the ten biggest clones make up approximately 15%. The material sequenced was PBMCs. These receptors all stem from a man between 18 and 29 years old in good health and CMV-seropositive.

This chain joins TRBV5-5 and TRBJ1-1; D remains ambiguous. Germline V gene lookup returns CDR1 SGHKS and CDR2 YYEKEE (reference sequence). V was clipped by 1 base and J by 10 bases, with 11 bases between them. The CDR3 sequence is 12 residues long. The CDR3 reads CASSLYSGGAFF. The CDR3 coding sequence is TGTGCCAGCAGCTTGTATTCCGGTGGAGCTTTCTTT.

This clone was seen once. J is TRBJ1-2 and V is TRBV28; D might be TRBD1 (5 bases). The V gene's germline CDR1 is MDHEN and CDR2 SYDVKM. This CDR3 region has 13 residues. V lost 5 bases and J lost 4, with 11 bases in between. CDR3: CASSRDRGYGYTF. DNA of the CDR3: TGTGCCAGCAGTCGAGACAGAGGCTATGGCTACACCTTC.